This T cell receptor beta chain was documented in a study of cytomegalovirus exposure and HLA in healthy donors. Overall study findings and caveats: Data from an earlier analysis indicated that most TCR beta V segments were productive either about 90% or about 30% of the time. Later work found that TCR association rates differed between HLA loci; DRB1 had the most and HLA-C the fewest. Later genetic work tied a missense DCLRE1C variant to beta-chain V and J trimming. Rare TCR sequences dominated, though some public TCRs recurred in many donors.

With 60 Vbeta and 13 Jbeta primers, the PCR was carried out. The method was immunoSEQ multiplex PCR; TCRdb's version includes in-frame clones alone and lacks a portion of them. The sample holds approximately 150,000 clones; 80% to 85% are singletons and the top ten take under 1.1%. Points on this clone: What it recognizes is unknown.

This TCR derives from a man aged 30 to 39 in good health and CMV-seronegative. Material: PBMCs.

CDR3 nucleotide sequence: TGCGCCAGCAGCCAGGGACAGGGCAACTATGGCTACACCTTC. Translated: CASSQGQGNYGYTF. The V call is TRBV5-1, the J call TRBJ1-2, with 9 nucleotides matching TRBD1. The germline gives CDR1 SGHRS, CDR2 YFSETQ. The CDR3 runs 14 residues. J gave up 2 bases and V 4 bases, and 3 bases lay outside the gene matches.